This paragraph reports one T cell receptor (beta chain). The table lists this clonotype with many counts. This clone's antigen is unknown. No base quality information exists; no much larger clone differs at one position. This record belongs to a study of T-cell memory formation after mild COVID-19 (dated by TCRdb to the early 2020s). Concerning the study at large: Most TCR sequence clusters were specific to one of the two donors. T-cell clones expanding and contracting after mild COVID-19 in two donors were tracked by longitudinal TCRalpha and TCRbeta repertoire sequencing. Two young, previously healthy adult volunteers, one female and one male, were included in the cohort. The full study reports these points: The study included only two mild cases, and larger cohorts that include severe cases with pre-infection samples were judged to be necessary. SARS-CoV-2 specificity was not confirmed for the second-wave clones peaking on day 37. Contracting CD4+ clones were found mainly in CM and EM memory subsets, while CD8+ clones were enriched in EMRA. Clones contracting from day 15 to 85 had balanced CD4/CD8 phenotypes, while a second wave expanding from day 15 to 37 was biased towards CD4+. Some responding clones were detected in pre-infection memory, suggesting pre-existing cross-reactive memory T cells joined the SARS-CoV-2 response.

Sequencing was performed on an Illumina NovaSeq 6000. Using 5'RACE with constant-segment primers, TCRalpha and TCRbeta cDNA libraries were constructed, with sample barcodes and unique molecular identifiers added in the process. RNA was extracted from every sample with Trizol reagent. Library amplification was performed in two PCR steps, and a second sample barcode and Illumina TruSeq adapters were introduced in the second step. The libraries were sequenced on an Illumina NovaSeq using 2 x 150 bp paired-end reads. The study's processing was this. With migec v1.2.7, reads were demultiplexed and then collapsed into UMI-guided consensus sequences. Using mixcr v2.1.11, UMI consensuses were aligned to TRA and TRB V and J templates and then assembled into clonotypes. A clonotype was counted as expanded or contracted only if both edgeR and NoisET called the change significant, with noise models trained on biological replicates. For edgeR calls, the thresholds were a false discovery rate-adjusted p below 0.01 and a log2 fold-change of 1. PCA with hierarchical clustering of max-normalized trajectories of the 1000 most abundant clonotypes was used as exploratory dynamics analysis. Separately sequenced CD4+ and CD8+ repertoires were used to assign a CD4 or CD8 phenotype to each responding clone. The public reads were reanalyzed by TCRdb: fastp trimming at Q25, MiXCR alignment, in-frame beta chains only. Each record represents a unique CDR3 protein, reported with the most common genes and DNA among its rows. The authors' filters were not applied to this entry. The sample table records hundreds of thousands of distinct CDR3 sequences; approximately 13% of these occur just once. Of the sample, 22% is held by the ten largest clones.

The germline V gene (reference sequence) sets CDR1 to SGHKS and CDR2 to YYEKEE. Measured from the cysteine to the phenylalanine, the CDR3 is 15 residues long. Of the read, only the CDR3 DNA is kept; its 45 bases are in frame from base 1. V is reduced by 4 bases and J by 2 bases, leaving a spacing of 12 bases between them. PBMCs were isolated by Ficoll-Paque density gradient centrifugation. This TCR was sampled from a man aged 18 to 35 who had mild COVID-19 (a few samples of this study predate the infection). The sample titles of this study are shuffled in the database, so cell type and time point are left out; the donor was told from shared clones. Sequenced material: PBMCs or a T cell subset sorted from them (not recorded which). This sequence uses TRBV5-5 and TRBJ2-2; the D gene is tentatively TRBD1 or TRBD2, each matching 5 bases. The CDR3 protein: CASSRGTANTGELFF. The nucleotides are TGTGCCAGCAGCAGAGGGACGGCTAACACCGGGGAGCTGTTTTTT.